This T cell receptor beta chain was observed in a study of T cells in Graves' hyperthyroidism and ophthalmopathy. CDR1 MDHEN and CDR2 SYDVKM come from the germline V gene. The CDR3 extends over 15 amino acids. V trimming: 3 bases; J trimming: 5 bases; junction bases outside the gene matches: 4. Amplification yielded TCR beta CDR3 regions, with RNA transcripts as the source. A first-round RT-PCR of the TCR CDR3 used the HTBI primer set. Using its own MiXCR run on the multiplex PCR reads, TCRdb lists one record per CDR3 protein. The top ten hold under 35% of the sample, which has about 640,000 distinct CDR3 sequences, about 20% seen once. This clonotype was counted ten times or more.

This chain joins TRBV28 and TRBJ2-1, with 10 bases that match TRBD2. The material sequenced was blood. The clonotype was recovered from a man under 40 with Graves' ophthalmopathy. CDR3 amino acids: CASSFFLAGDNEQFF. The CDR3 nucleotides read TGTGCCAGCAGTTTTTTCCTAGCGGGGGACAATGAGCAGTTCTTC.